A selection of T cell receptor beta chains follows, all from one sample in a study of cytomegalovirus exposure and HLA in healthy donors. Here immunoSEQ multiplex PCR was the method, and the copy in TCRdb shows in-frame clones only, minus some. The table records roughly 200,000 clones, about 89% of them present only once. Sequencing was carried out using PBMCs. The origin of the receptors is a woman between 18 and 30 years old in good health and CMV-seronegative. Both conserved end residues are part of each CDR3. A D gene is named only where the DNA matches it firmly. Rows give clone size only sometimes, using once, few, many, or a class for an expanded clone.

D gene	J gene	V gene	clone size	CDR3 length	CDR3 protein	CDR3 DNA
TRBD2	TRBJ2-7	TRBV28	few	18	CASSLGRWASGSSYEQYF	TGTGCCAGCAGTTTGGGTCGATGGGCTAGCGGGAGTTCGTACGAGCAGTACTTC
.	TRBJ1-4	TRBV5-4	.	17	CASSLGTARSTNEKLFF	TGTGCCAGCAGCTTGGGGACAGCCAGATCAACTAATGAAAAACTGTTTTTT
TRBD1	TRBJ1-1	TRBV18	.	12	CASSPDQGATFF	TGTGCCAGCTCACCGGATCAGGGGGCAACTTTCTTT
.	TRBJ1-1	TRBV5-6	.	13	CASSLVRGAEAFF	TGTGCCAGCAGCTTGGTGCGGGGCGCTGAAGCTTTCTTT
TRBD2	TRBJ2-1	TRBV5-4	.	15	CASSLGLAYYNEQFF	TGTGCCAGCAGCCTGGGACTAGCCTACTACAATGAGCAGTTCTTC
.	TRBJ2-5	TRBV5-5	.	13	CASSLSYQETQYF	TGTGCCAGCAGCTTGTCGTACCAAGAGACCCAGTACTTC
TRBD1	TRBJ1-3	TRBV6-5	few	13	CASSSGQGAPIYF	TGTGCCAGCAGTTCAGGACAGGGGGCCCCCATATATTTT
TRBD2	TRBJ2-5	TRBV18	.	16	CASVPRASGAQETQYF	TGTGCCAGCGTCCCCCGGGCTAGCGGAGCGCAAGAGACCCAGTACTTC
TRBD1	TRBJ2-7	TRBV5-4	.	16	CASSSRTGSLTYEQYF	TGTGCCAGCAGCTCGAGGACAGGGTCCCTTACCTACGAGCAGTACTTC
.	TRBJ1-1	TRBV7-2	.	15	CASSLGGTRNTEAFF	TGTGCCAGCAGCTTAGGGGGGACAAGGAACACTGAAGCTTTCTTT
.	TRBJ2-3	TRBV9	.	15	CASSVMAVGTDTQYF	TGTGCCAGCAGCGTAATGGCGGTGGGTACAGATACGCAGTATTTT
TRBD2	TRBJ2-1	TRBV18	.	15	CASSPAAGVSNEQFF	TGTGCCAGCTCACCGGCTGCGGGAGTTAGCAATGAGCAGTTCTTC
TRBD2	TRBJ2-1	TRBV4-2	once	20	CASSASGTSGRAGVWNEQFF	TGTGCCAGCAGCGCCTCAGGGACTAGCGGGAGGGCCGGTGTGTGGAATGAGCAGTTCTTC
.	TRBJ1-1	TRBV21-1	.	15	CASSPLGGINTEAFF	TGTGCCAGCAGCCCTCTGGGAGGGATCAACACTGAAGCTTTCTTT
TRBD2	TRBJ2-1	TRBV6-1	.	15	CASSEYSGGDNEQFF	TGTGCCAGCAGTGAATACAGCGGGGGAGACAATGAGCAGTTCTTC
TRBD2	TRBJ2-3	TRBV13	.	17	CASSLSASSGGADTQYF	TGTGCCAGCAGCTTATCGGCTTCCAGCGGGGGGGCTGATACGCAGTATTTT
TRBD2	TRBJ2-7	TRBV7-9	.	15	CASSLATSGLNEQYF	TGTGCCAGCAGCTTAGCGACTAGCGGATTGAACGAGCAGTACTTC
TRBD1	TRBJ2-7	TRBV6-5	.	15	CASSYSGTGLYEQYF	TGTGCCAGCAGTTACTCGGGGACAGGGCTTTACGAGCAGTACTTC
.	TRBJ1-1	TRBV6-5	.	14	CASSYTEGNTEAFF	TGTGCCAGCAGTTACACCGAGGGGAACACTGAAGCTTTCTTT
.	TRBJ2-1	TRBV4-2	.	16	CASSQEAQTGYNEQFF	TGTGCCAGCAGCCAAGAAGCTCAGACGGGGTACAATGAGCAGTTCTTC
.	TRBJ1-6	TRBV13	.	17	CASSSRTAGTPNSPLHF	TGTGCCAGCAGCTCACGCACTGCCGGGACTCCAAATTCACCCCTCCACTTT
.	TRBJ2-7	TRBV6-5	.	14	CASSYVGGADEQYF	TGTGCCAGCAGTTACGTAGGAGGCGCCGACGAGCAGTACTTC
TRBD2	TRBJ2-4	TRBV7-2	.	16	CASSPVAGLAKNIQYF	TGTGCCAGCAGCCCCGTAGCGGGACTAGCCAAAAACATTCAGTACTTC
TRBD2	TRBJ2-2	TRBV27	.	18	CASKWLAGGGGYTGELFF	TGTGCCAGCAAGTGGCTAGCGGGAGGGGGGGGTTACACCGGGGAGCTGTTTTTT
.	TRBJ2-4	TRBV29-1	.	13	CSVDGGRANIQYF	TGCAGCGTTGACGGGGGAAGGGCAAACATTCAGTACTTC
.	TRBJ1-2	TRBV27	.	19	CASSPDNLPPHLIPLGYTF	TGTGCCAGCAGTCCCGACAACCTTCCCCCACACCTAATTCCCCTAGGCTACACCTTC
TRBD1	TRBJ1-2	TRBV7-6	.	16	CASSLAGQGSLVGYTF	TGTGCCAGCAGCTTAGCGGGACAGGGATCTTTGGTTGGCTACACCTTC
.	TRBJ1-2	TRBV29-1	.	12	CSVARSNYGYTF	TGCAGCGTGGCCCGTTCAAACTATGGCTACACCTTC
.	TRBJ1-6	TRBV27	.	14	CASAEGSYNSPLHF	TGTGCCAGTGCGGAGGGGTCCTATAATTCACCCCTCCACTTT
.	TRBJ1-2	TRBV7-2	once	16	CASSLSPGGKGGGYTF	TGTGCCAGCAGCTTATCCCCGGGGGGCAAGGGAGGCGGCTACACCTTC
.	TRBJ2-7	TRBV6-5	.	15	CASRRGDSPSYEQYF	TGTGCCAGCCGCAGGGGGGACAGTCCCTCCTACGAGCAGTACTTC
TRBD1	TRBJ2-7	TRBV19	.	14	CASSTPGQHYEQYF	TGTGCCAGTAGTACCCCGGGACAGCACTACGAGCAGTACTTC
.	TRBJ1-2	TRBV25-1	.	11	CASSELRFYTF	TGTGCCAGCAGTGAACTTCGGTTCTACACCTTC
TRBD2	TRBJ2-5	TRBV7-9	.	17	CASSFSHSGAGWETQYF	TGTGCCAGCAGCTTCTCGCACAGCGGGGCTGGGTGGGAGACCCAGTACTTC
TRBD2	TRBJ2-3	TRBV7-2	.	16	CASSRQAGGSTDTQYF	TGTGCCAGCAGCCGTCAAGCGGGGGGTAGCACAGATACGCAGTATTTT
.	TRBJ2-1	TRBV11-1	.	11	CASSLENEQFF	TGTGCCAGCAGCTTGGAGAATGAGCAGTTCTTC
.	TRBJ1-1	TRBV7-9	.	15	CASSSTHHRLHEAFF	TGTGCCAGCAGCTCCACGCACCACAGGCTCCATGAAGCTTTCTTT
.	TRBJ2-3	TRBV19	.	16	CASRGAEPDSTDTQYF	TGTGCCAGTAGGGGGGCAGAGCCTGATAGCACAGATACGCAGTATTTT